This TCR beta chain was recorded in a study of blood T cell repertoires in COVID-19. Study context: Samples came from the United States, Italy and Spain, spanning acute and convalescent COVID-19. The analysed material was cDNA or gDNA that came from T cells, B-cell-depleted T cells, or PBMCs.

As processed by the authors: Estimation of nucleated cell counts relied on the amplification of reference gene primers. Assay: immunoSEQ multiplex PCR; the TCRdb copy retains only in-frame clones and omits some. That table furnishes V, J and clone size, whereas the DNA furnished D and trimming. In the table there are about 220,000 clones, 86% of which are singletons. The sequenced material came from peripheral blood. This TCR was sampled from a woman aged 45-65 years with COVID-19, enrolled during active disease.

Written as DNA, the CDR3 is TGTGCCAGCAGCCAAGTTCACGGTGGAAACACCATATATTTT. Protein sequence: CASSQVHGGNTIYF. V is TRBV3-1 (or the pseudogene TRBV3-2) and J is TRBJ1-3; the D is unclear. CDR1 and CDR2 (germline): LGHDT, YNNKEL (reference sequence). This CDR3 spans 14 amino acids. V lost 1 base, J lost 3 bases, and 7 bases lay in between.